The TCR beta chain under discussion was sequenced for a study of cytomegalovirus exposure and HLA in healthy donors. The CDR3 has 13 residues. Per the germline V gene, CDR1 is LGHNA and CDR2 is YNFKEQ. Between the trimmed V and J ends, which lost 4 bases and 2 bases, there was a span of 6 bases. Despite likely unrecorded immune exposures, the donors were nominally healthy at the time of sampling. PCR employed 60 Vbeta and 13 Jbeta primers. Sequenced by immunoSEQ multiplex PCR; TCRdb stores in-frame clones only, minus some. The table includes 150,000 or so clones, about four fifths detected once. The sequenced material came from PBMCs. The gene calls are TRBV4-2 and TRBJ1-5; D gene unclear. This receptor was obtained from a woman aged 18-29 years in good health and CMV-seropositive. The CDR3 bases are TGTGCCAGCAGCCTCCCGGGCAATCAGCCCCAGCATTTT. As protein: CASSLPGNQPQHF.